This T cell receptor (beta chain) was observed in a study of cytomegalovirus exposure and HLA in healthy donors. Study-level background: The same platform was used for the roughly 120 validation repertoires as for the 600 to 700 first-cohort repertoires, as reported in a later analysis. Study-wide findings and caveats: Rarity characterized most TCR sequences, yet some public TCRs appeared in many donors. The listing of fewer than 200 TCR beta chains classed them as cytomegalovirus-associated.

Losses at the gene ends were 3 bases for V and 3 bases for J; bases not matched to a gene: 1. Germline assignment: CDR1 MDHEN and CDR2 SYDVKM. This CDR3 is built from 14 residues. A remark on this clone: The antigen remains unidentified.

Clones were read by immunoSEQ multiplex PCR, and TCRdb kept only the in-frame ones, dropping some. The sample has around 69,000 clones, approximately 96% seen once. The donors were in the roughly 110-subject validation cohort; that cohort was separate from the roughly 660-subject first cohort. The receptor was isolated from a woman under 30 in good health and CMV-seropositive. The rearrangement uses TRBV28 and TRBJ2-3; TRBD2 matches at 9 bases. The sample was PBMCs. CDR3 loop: CASSLSGRTDTQYF. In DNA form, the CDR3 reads TGTGCCAGCAGTTTGAGCGGGAGGACAGATACGCAGTATTTT.